This TCR beta chain was profiled in a study of cytomegalovirus exposure and HLA in healthy donors. PCR involved 60 Vbeta and 13 Jbeta primers. Sequencing was performed with immunoSEQ multiplex PCR; in TCRdb, only in-frame clones are kept and a portion is missing. Of 82,000 or so clones in the sample, around 76% were seen once. As for this clone: Its antigen is not identified.

Per the germline V gene, CDR1 is MNHEY and CDR2 is SVGAGI. J gave up 5 bases and V 5 bases, and 8 bases lay outside the gene matches. The CDR3 has 15 residues. Study-level points and caveats: Earlier findings revealed that most TCR beta V segments proved productive either about 90% or about 30% of the time.

The chain couples TRBV6-5 to TRBJ2-7, with TRBD2 identical over 11 bases. The receptor's source is a woman between 45 and 65 years old in good health and CMV-seropositive. Sequenced input: PBMCs. Written as DNA, the CDR3 is TGTGCCAGCAGTCGTAGCGGGAGGGCCTTGAACGAGCAGTACTTC. Amino acid sequence: CASSRSGRALNEQYF.